This T cell receptor (beta chain) is from a study of human T cells and chemical hapten exposure. On the study more broadly: Per-sample variation in TCR yield stemmed mainly from small pooled library volume differences.

The CDR3 has 14 amino acids. V was pared by 6 bases and J by 5 bases, with 14 bases between. Germline values: CDR1 LNHDA, CDR2 SQIVND (reference sequence). Time point given: patch test 3, about 24 weeks after DPC sensitization. The treatment here: therapeutic diphenylcyclopropenone sensitization with weekly scalp DPC. Alopecia patients between 18 and 70 years old and suitable for DPC were used as donors. A single record per CDR3 protein comes from TCRdb applying MiXCR to the RACE reads. The repertoire has about 90,000 distinct CDR3 sequences, approximately 11% of them found once; the top ten carry 0.8% to 1.2%.

The material was whole blood, obtained in connection with sensitization to the hapten diphenylcyclopropenone (DPC). The chain carries TRBV19 and TRBJ1-5; D ambiguous. This TCR came from a woman aged 25 to 39 with alopecia areata. Some clones in this sample may be carry-over from other donors' samples. The CDR3 here is CASSFGRGYQPQHF. The CDR3 DNA reads TGTGCCAGTAGCTTTGGACGGGGATATCAGCCCCAGCATTTT.